These 28 T cell receptor beta chains came from one sample sequenced in a study of kidney transplant recipient with SARS-CoV-2 infection. From the reads, TCRdb called clonotypes with MiXCR, one entry per CDR3 protein. The sample holds under 250,000 distinct CDR3 sequences, about 28% seen once. Sample: a blood sample, taken at baseline and on day 111 from a kidney transplant recipient. These TCRs come from a male patient younger than 45 who had COVID-19 and was a kidney transplant recipient. Some of the T cells might come from the graft donor.

This clonotype was observed at least ten times. V usage is TRBV5-8 and J usage is TRBJ1-2, with unresolved D. Trimming left V 7 bases short and J 4 bases short, with 23 bases between. The germline V gene has CDR1 SGHTS and CDR2 YDEGEE. This CDR3 comprises 16 residues. The CDR3 is CASSKYHPRKTYGYTF. The CDR3 DNA sequence: TGTGCCAGCTCGAAGTATCATCCACGAAAGACCTATGGCTACACCTTC.

Points on this clonotype: Sequence at one end of the junction differs from germline and may be a read error. The rearrangement joins TRBV7-9 to TRBJ1-2; no definite D call. The CDR3 loop spans 17 amino acids. Germline lookup yields CDR1 SEHNR and CDR2 FQNEAQ (reference sequence). The CDR3 nucleotides read TGTGCCAGCAGCAATGAGGAATACCATGGAAAGACCTATGGCCACACCTTC. Translation gives CASSNEEYHGKTYGHTF.

This clonotype was seen many times. The V gene is TRBV10-3, the J gene TRBJ1-2; TRBD1 is a possible D gene (5 bases). CDR3 length: 17 amino acids. Deletions cut 6 bases from V and 3 bases from J, with 23 bases between. Per the germline V gene, CDR1 is ENHRY and CDR2 is SYGVKD. The CDR3 DNA follows: TGTGCCATCAGGCCTGGGCAGGGATCGTATAGGGACTATGGCTACACCTTC. This translates into CAIRPGQGSYRDYGYTF.

This clonotype was recorded many times. V usage is TRBV6-5 and J usage is TRBJ1-2; no definite D call. The CDR3 spans 14 residues. Germline V gene lookup returns CDR1 MNHEY and CDR2 SVGAGI. Between the trimmed V and J ends, which lost 2 bases and 2 bases, there was a span of 9 bases. The CDR3 reads CASSYTSRNYGYTF. For the CDR3, the DNA is TGTGCCAGCAGTTACACCAGTAGAAACTATGGCTACACCTTC.

The table lists this clonotype with a few counts. This chain connects TRBV3-1 to TRBJ2-1; tentatively, D is TRBD2 (6 bases). Trimming took 3 bases from V and 5 from J, leaving 20 bases between them. Germline loops: CDR1 LGHDT, CDR2 YNNKEL (reference sequence). The CDR3 is 17 residues long. The CDR3 bases are TGTGCCAGCAGCCACCTCCCTAGGGCTAGCGCACACAATGAGCAGTTCTTC. It encodes CASSHLPRASAHNEQFF.

V and J are TRBV4-1 and TRBJ2-1, with D hard to call. The V and J ends lost 0 bases and 7 bases respectively, with 16 bases between them. The CDR3 runs to 16 residues. The germline V gene encodes CDR1 MGHRA and CDR2 YSYEKL. CDR3 sequence: CASSQDLGQRRNEQFF. The DNA for the CDR3 is TGCGCCAGCAGCCAAGACTTAGGGCAGAGGCGGAATGAGCAGTTCTTC.

Of note for this clonotype: This may arise from a read error, as a much more abundant clone is one base away. The CDR3 here is CATSRVCGSPRDEQYF. The CDR3, as DNA: TGTGCCACCAGCAGAGTATGTGGGAGCCCTAGAGACGAGCAGTACTTC. The genes are TRBV15 and TRBJ2-7; D might be TRBD2 (5 bases). Trimming left V 1 base short and J 5 bases short, with 18 bases between. This CDR3 comprises 16 residues. From germline, CDR1 is LNHNV and CDR2 YYDKDF (reference sequence).

In the case of this clonotype: Being one base from a much bigger clone, this may be a read error. V and J are TRBV7-9 and TRBJ1-4; 7 bases fit TRBD1. The CDR3 sequence is 16 residues long. CDR1 and CDR2 from the germline V gene are SEHNR and FQNEAQ (reference sequence). The CDR3 DNA reads as TGTACCAGCAGCGACCTAGGGACAGCAACTAATGAAAAACTGTTTTTT. Its protein product is CTSSDLGTATNEKLFF.

On this clonotype itself: A much bigger clone sits one base away, suggesting this may be a read error. The gene calls are TRBV6-5 and TRBJ1-5; 8 bases are a match to TRBD1. Germline V gene sequence: CDR1 MNHEY, CDR2 SVGAGI. The CDR3 is made up of 14 amino acids. With 10 bases clipped from V and 10 bases from J, the junction kept 15 bases outside the gene matches. The CDR3 DNA reads TGTGCCAACACTAGTTCGGACAGGGTGGGACCCCAGCATTTT. Its translation is CANTSSDRVGPQHF.

This clonotype was seen many times. This chain joins TRBV5-6 and TRBJ1-1; TRBD1 matches 8 bases. Trimming at V came to 4 bases and at J to 0 bases, leaving 5 bases not matched to a gene. Germline lookup yields CDR1 SGHDT and CDR2 YYEEEE. The CDR3 is 15 residues long. The CDR3: CASSDSTGVNTEAFF. CDR3 nucleotides: TGTGCCAGCAGCGATTCGACAGGGGTGAACACTGAAGCTTTCTTT.

In its sample, this clonotype was seen many times. The chain recombines TRBV7-7 with TRBJ1-2; D is unresolved. In germline, CDR1 is SSHAT, CDR2 FNYEAQ (reference sequence). V was shortened by 5 bases and J by 4 bases, with 23 bases between the two germline ends. The CDR3 runs to 17 residues. The CDR3 DNA reads TGTGCCAGCAGCGGTCTACGTAAGTGCCGAAAGACCTATGGCTACACCTTC. Translating gives CASSGLRKCRKTYGYTF. Drawing the rest from reference TRBV7-7 and TRBJ1-2, the complete variable domain is GAGVSQSPRYKVTKRGQDVTLRCDPISSHATLYWYQQALGQGPEFLTYFNYEAQPDKSGLPSDRFSAERPEGSISTLTIQRTEQRDSAMYRCASSGLRKCRKTYGYTFGSGTRLTVV.

On this clonotype itself: A read error may be the cause here, since a much bigger clone is one base away. This rearrangement joins TRBV14 to TRBJ2-1; D call uncertain. CDR1 is SGHDN and CDR2 is FVKESK in the germline V gene. The CDR3 totals 16 residues. The CDR3 DNA reads TGTGCCGGCAGCCAAGATCCCAGCGATTCCTACAATGAGCAGTTCTTC. It codes for CAGSQDPSDSYNEQFF.

As concerns this clonotype: This may come from a read error, since a much larger clone is one base off. CDR3 DNA sequence: TGTGCCGGCAGCCGTCTAGCGGGAGGGGATTCCTACAATGAGCAGTTCTTC. It codes for CAGSRLAGGDSYNEQFF. This chain uses TRBV3-1 with TRBJ2-1; 12 bases agree with TRBD2. CDR3 size: 17 residues. In germline, CDR1 is LGHDT, CDR2 YNNKEL (reference sequence).

This clonotype has at least ten counts. The J gene is TRBJ2-7, the V gene TRBV18; unclear D gene. Germline V gives CDR1 KGHSH, CDR2 LQKENI. Trimming cost V 5 bases and J 0 bases, with 17 bases left between them. The CDR3 has 16 residues. The CDR3 DNA is TGTGCCAGCTCAACCAGAGGCCAAGGAGTCTCCTACGAGCAGTACTTC. It is translated as CASSTRGQGVSYEQYF.

This clonotype was detected many times. The J gene is TRBJ2-6, the V gene TRBV12-1; the table's D call, TRBD1, was not checked against the DNA. TRBV12-1 is a pseudogene locus. This CDR3 region has 19 residues. CDR3 in DNA: TGTGCCAGCAGCCAGGTTAAATGTATAGGACAAAGTCGGGCCAACGTCCTGACTTTC. It is translated as CASSQVKCIGQSRANVLTF.

The chain is built from TRBV5-4 and TRBJ1-6; 11 bases agree with TRBD1. Germline CDR1 is SGHNT and CDR2 is YYREEE (reference sequence). The CDR3 is made up of 15 amino acids. V was pared by 3 bases and J by 9 bases, with 5 bases of the junction left unmatched. This CDR3 reads CASSWGDRGGSPLHF. The CDR3 nucleotides are TGTGCCAGCAGCTGGGGGGACAGGGGGGGTTCACCCCTCCACTTT. The variable domain in full, completed from reference TRBV5-4 and TRBJ1-6, reads ETGVTQSPTHLIKTRGQQVTLRCSSQSGHNTVSWYQQALGQGPQFIFQYYREEENGRGNFPPRFSGLQFPNYSSELNVNALELDDSALYLCASSWGDRGGSPLHFGNGTRLTVT.

About this clonotype: Sequence at one end of the junction differs from germline and may be a read error. The chain recombines TRBV7-3 with TRBJ1-2; D is unresolved. This CDR3 region has 13 residues. The germline CDR1 and CDR2 sequences are SGHTA and FQGTGA. DNA for the CDR3: TGTGCCAGCAGCTTAACCGGGAACTATGACTACACCTTC. Its translation: CASSLTGNYDYTF.

V and J are TRBV12-3 or TRBV12-4 and TRBJ2-1; 7 positions agree with TRBD2. The CDR3 is made up of 16 amino acids. V shed 3 bases and J 5 bases; nucleotides not matched to a gene: 10. CDR3 protein: CASSLAGGGNNNEQFF. As DNA, the CDR3 is TGTGCCAGCAGTTTGGCTGGCGGGGGAAATAACAATGAGCAGTTCTTC.

This clonotype has a count of ten or more. The gene calls are TRBV24-1 and TRBJ1-2; D gene ambiguous. The germline V gene has CDR1 KGHDR and CDR2 SFDVKD. Trimming removed 6 bases at V and 4 bases at J, with 23 bases between. The CDR3 loop spans 17 amino acids. The CDR3 region is CATSQLSSTRKTYGYTF. Here the CDR3 DNA reads TGTGCCACCAGTCAGCTGTCTAGTACCAGAAAGACCTATGGCTACACCTTC.

This clonotype was detected ten times or more. The chain has TRBV12-3 or TRBV12-4 and TRBJ1-6; no clear D. CDR3 length: 16 residues. Trimming took off 5 bases at V and 10 bases at J, with 21 bases between the two ends. In DNA, the CDR3 is TGTGCCAGCAGTACCGCAAGCAGCGCCCGATACTCACCCCTCCACTTT. Protein product: CASSTASSARYSPLHF.

The gene calls are TRBV29-1 and TRBJ2-2; 13 bases are a match to TRBD2. Germline V gene lookup returns CDR1 SQVTM and CDR2 ANQGSEA. CDR3 length: 15 amino acids. The CDR3 DNA follows: TGCAACGCCCGACTAGCGGGAGGACACACCGGGGAGCTGTTTTTT. It translates to CNARLAGGHTGELFF.

The CDR3 DNA is TGTGCCAGCAGCCAACGGGCCCTAAGCACAGATACGCAGTATTTT. Translated: CASSQRALSTDTQYF. The chain carries TRBV3-1 and TRBJ2-3; D not certain. Germline loops: CDR1 LGHDT, CDR2 YNNKEL (reference sequence). With 2 bases removed from V and 0 bases from J, the gap between germline ends came to 9 bases. CDR3 length: 15 amino acids.

Concerning this clonotype: A much larger clone lies a single base off, so this may be a read error. The V call is TRBV7-9, the J call TRBJ2-7; D may be TRBD2 (6 bases). The CDR3 totals 16 residues. Germline V gene lookup returns CDR1 SEHNR and CDR2 FQNEAQ (reference sequence). In nucleotides, the CDR3 is TGTACCAGCAGCTTAGAGGTAGCGGAGCATACCTACGAGCAGTACTTC. Translated, it gives CTSSLEVAEHTYEQYF.

The rearrangement uses TRBV25-1 and TRBJ1-2; no firm D call. The CDR3 consists of 17 residues. Trimming took 5 bases from V and 4 from J, leaving 23 bases between them. From germline, CDR1 is MGHDK and CDR2 SYGVNS. The CDR3 sequence is CASSKNGELGKTYGYTF. The DNA for the CDR3 is TGTGCCAGCAGTAAAAATGGAGAACTGGGAAAGACCTATGGCTACACCTTC.

This clonotype was counted many times. The chain carries TRBV5-2 and TRBJ2-6. TRBV5-2 constitutes a pseudogene. The CDR3 sequence is 18 residues long. DNA for the CDR3: TGTGCCAGCAACTTGGCAAGAGAGTACACAAAGTCGGGCCAACGTCTGACTTTC. This translates into CASNLAREYTKSGQRLTF.

V usage is TRBV16 and J usage is TRBJ1-2, with D hard to call. V lost 5 bases, J lost 4 bases, and 23 bases lay in between. The CDR3 is made up of 17 amino acids. The germline gives CDR1 KGHSY, CDR2 FQNENV. The CDR3 DNA reads as TGTGCCAGCAGCGACAAGTGGGTCGTTAGAAGGACCTATGGCTACACCTTC. Protein sequence: CASSDKWVVRRTYGYTF.

As regards this clonotype: A much more abundant neighbour one base away suggests this may be a read error. J is TRBJ2-2 and V is TRBV12-3 or TRBV12-4, with 7 bases matching TRBD1. The CDR3 loop spans 15 amino acids. The V segment lost 2 bases and the J segment 6 bases; nucleotides outside the gene matches: 6. The CDR3 loop is CASSLPTGHPGELFF. CDR3 nucleotides: TGTGCCAGCAGTTTACCGACAGGGCACCCCGGGGAGCTGTTTTTT.

In its sample, this clonotype was seen many times. The J gene is TRBJ2-7, the V gene TRBV7-2; TRBD1 aligns across 10 bases. This CDR3 spans 13 amino acids. Trimming cost V 5 bases and J 5 bases; bases outside gene matches: 3. Germline CDR1 SGHTA, CDR2 FQGNSA. CDR3 DNA: TGTGCCAGCAGCCTTGACAGGGGGCACGAGCAGTACTTC. It translates to CASSLDRGHEQYF.